A single sample is the source of the 30 T cell receptor beta chains below, sequenced in a study of T cell repertoires in cytomegalovirus infection. TCRdb re-called the reads with MiXCR, one entry per CDR3 protein. The table has 35,000 to 55,000 distinct CDR3 sequences, 20% seen once. Their antigens are not known. The sample consisted of PBMCs, sequenced either directly or after in vitro stimulation (not recorded which). The receptors originated from a human donor in good health (CMV status not recorded). Some clones in this sample may be carry-over from other donors' samples.

This clonotype was recorded at least ten times. The chain links TRBV20-1 to TRBJ2-7; D unresolved. The V end was cut by 4 bases, the J end by 3 bases, with 10 bases between. The germline V gene encodes CDR1 DFQATT and CDR2 SNEGSKA (reference sequence). CDR3 length: 12 residues. CDR3: CSAKEWGYEQYF. CDR3 in DNA: TGCAGTGCTAAAGAGTGGGGCTACGAGCAGTACTTC.

This clonotype has more than one count but fewer than ten. V and J are TRBV6-1 and TRBJ2-7; 10 positions agree with TRBD1. The CDR3 has 15 amino acids. Germline CDR1 reads MNHNS; CDR2 reads SASEGT. With V trimmed by 6 bases and J by 6 bases, 11 bases remained unmatched. CDR3 coding DNA: TGTGCCAGCAGGGGTGGGGACAGGGGACCCCTCGAGCAGTACTTC. It translates to CASRGGDRGPLEQYF.

On this clonotype: Relative to the germline gene, one junction end is altered; a read error may explain this. The chain employs TRBV7-2 and TRBJ2-2, with a weak D call TRBD2 (6 bases). The CDR3 has 16 amino acids. Germline V gene lookup returns CDR1 SGHTA and CDR2 FQGNSA. CDR3 nucleotides: TGTGTCAGCAGCCCAACTAGCTTTATTGTCACCGGGGAGCTGTTTTTT. Translated: CVSSPTSFIVTGELFF. The complete variable domain, with remaining parts taken from reference TRBV7-2 and TRBJ2-2, reads GAGVSQSPSNKVTEKGKDVELRCDPISGHTALYWYRQSLGQGLEFLIYFQGNSAPDKSGLPSDRFSAERTGGSVSTLTIQRTQQEDSAVYLCVSSPTSFIVTGELFFGEGSRLTVL.

This clonotype was observed a handful of times. The CDR3 region is CASSLRRGKVNEQFF. CDR3 DNA sequence: TGTGCCAGCAGTTTGCGGCGGGGTAAAGTAAATGAGCAGTTCTTC. The chain has TRBV12-3 or TRBV12-4 and TRBJ2-1; a weak D match, TRBD2 (6 bases). Deletions cut 3 bases from V and 7 bases from J, with 16 bases between. The CDR3 runs to 15 residues.

The CDR3: CASGKAGVYTDTQYF. The CDR3, as DNA: TGTGCCAGCGGAAAAGCGGGGGTCTACACAGATACGCAGTATTTT. The gene calls are TRBV2 and TRBJ2-3; TRBD2 aligns across 8 bases. Trimming cost V 8 bases and J 2 bases; bases outside gene matches: 9. The CDR3 totals 15 residues. Germline V lookup: CDR1 SNHLY, CDR2 FYNNEI.

The count of this clonotype is one. The chain uses TRBV29-1 and TRBJ2-7, with D maybe TRBD2 (7 bases). With 1 base removed from V and 7 bases from J, the gap between germline ends came to 14 bases. CDR1 and CDR2 from the germline V gene are SQVTM and ANQGSEA. The CDR3 sequence is 13 residues long. CDR3 DNA sequence: TGCAGCGTTGAAGCGCGCGGGGGCTTAGAGCAGTACTTC. Its protein product is CSVEARGGLEQYF.

This clonotype occurred many times. This chain links TRBV7-8 with TRBJ2-4, with 7 bases identical to TRBD1. The CDR3 totals 16 residues. V trimming: 5 bases; J trimming: 0 bases; junction bases outside the gene matches: 7. Germline assignment: CDR1 SGHVS and CDR2 FQNEAQ. CDR3 amino acids: CASSPGTVLAKNIQYF. CDR3 in DNA: TGTGCCAGCAGCCCAGGGACAGTACTAGCCAAAAACATTCAGTACTTC.

This clonotype was recorded a few times. The rearrangement joins TRBV28 to TRBJ2-7; either TRBD1 or TRBD2 may supply D (5 bases each). The CDR3 is 14 residues long. Trimming removed 8 bases at V and 6 bases at J, with 20 bases between. The germline CDR1 and CDR2 sequences are MDHEN and SYDVKM. The CDR3 loop is CASSNSGPLSEQYF. The CDR3 DNA reads TGTGCCAGCTCAAATTCGGGGCCTTTGAGCGAGCAGTACTTC.

The chain carries TRBV7-2 and TRBJ1-5; D remains unclear. Trimming pared 4 bases from V and 1 base from J, leaving 14 bases between. Germline V gene sequence: CDR1 SGHTA, CDR2 FQGNSA. This CDR3 is 16 amino acids long. The CDR3 is CASSSRAGASNQPQHF. CDR3 nucleotide sequence: TGTGCCAGCAGCTCAAGAGCCGGTGCGAGCAATCAGCCCCAGCATTTT.

This clonotype was seen only a few times. J is TRBJ1-1 and V is TRBV4-1; unclear D gene. The CDR3 loop spans 15 amino acids. V lost 1 base and J lost 4, with 13 bases in between. Germline CDR1 MGHRA, CDR2 YSYEKL. CDR3 bases: TGCGCCAGCAGCCAAGTAGAGGGAAGTGTCACTGAAGCTTTCTTT. Amino acid sequence: CASSQVEGSVTEAFF.

A few counts support this clonotype. V usage is TRBV7-9 and J usage is TRBJ2-7; TRBD2 aligns across 9 bases. V shed 5 bases, J shed 0 bases, and the junction held 11 bases outside the gene matches. Germline CDR1 and CDR2: SEHNR and FQNEAQ (reference sequence). This CDR3 contains 17 residues. The CDR3 sequence is CASSKDPGLASSYEQYF. The DNA of the CDR3 is TGTGCCAGCAGCAAAGACCCGGGACTAGCAAGCTCCTACGAGCAGTACTTC.

The chain joins TRBV19 to TRBJ2-7; D possibly corresponds to TRBD1 (6 bases). V was cut by 3 bases and J by 0 bases, with 9 bases left in between. The CDR3 extends over 14 amino acids. The germline CDR1 and CDR2 sequences are LNHDA and SQIVND (reference sequence). The CDR3 loop is CASSIGQSSYEQYF. The CDR3 nucleotides are TGTGCCAGTAGTATCGGACAGAGCTCCTACGAGCAGTACTTC.

This clonotype came up once. The V gene is TRBV7-8, the J gene TRBJ2-1; no clear D gene. This CDR3 contains 17 residues. V lost 1 base and J lost 9, with 22 bases in between. The V gene's germline CDR1 is SGHVS and CDR2 FQNEAQ. The CDR3 loop reads CASSLDGASWSPTEQFF. The CDR3, as DNA: TGTGCCAGCAGCTTAGATGGTGCGTCCTGGTCCCCTACTGAGCAGTTCTTC.

This clonotype was seen a few times. The CDR3 here is CASSQDVRNYGYTF. The CDR3, as DNA: TGCGCCAGCAGCCAAGATGTGAGAAACTATGGCTACACCTTC. The chain links TRBV4-3 to TRBJ1-2; D call uncertain. Germline V gene sequence: CDR1 LGHNA, CDR2 YSLEER. This CDR3 contains 14 residues. V lost 0 bases to trimming and J lost 2 bases, with 7 bases between them.

This clonotype was counted a few times. The CDR3 reads CASSAPGFLNTEAFF. CDR3 DNA sequence: TGTGCCAGCAGCGCCCCAGGGTTCCTGAACACTGAAGCTTTCTTT. This chain connects TRBV5-4 to TRBJ1-1; D possibly corresponds to TRBD1 (5 bases). This CDR3 is built from 15 residues. Per germline, CDR1 SGHNT and CDR2 YYREEE (reference sequence). Trimming took off 4 bases at V and 0 bases at J, with 13 bases between the two ends.

In its sample, this clonotype was seen many times. V usage is TRBV10-3 and J usage is TRBJ2-7; D is ambiguous. Trimming left V 0 bases short and J 1 base short, with 7 bases between. The germline gives CDR1 ENHRY, CDR2 SYGVKD. This CDR3 contains 14 residues. This chain's CDR3 is CAISESIGSYEQYF. CDR3 DNA sequence: TGTGCCATCAGTGAGTCGATCGGATCCTACGAGCAGTACTTC.

This chain joins TRBV7-8 and TRBJ2-1; 11 nucleotides agree with TRBD2. This CDR3 region has 15 residues. The ends lost 5 bases at V and 12 bases at J; junction bases unmatched: 12. The germline CDR1 and CDR2 sequences are SGHVS and FQNEAQ. In DNA, the CDR3 is TGTGCCAGCAGCCAGACTAGCGGGGTCGGCAGATTGCAGTTCTTC. This codes for CASSQTSGVGRLQFF.

The chain combines TRBV27 with TRBJ2-7; 8 bases match TRBD1. This CDR3 is 16 amino acids long. Germline V gene sequence: CDR1 MNHEY, CDR2 SMNVEV (reference sequence). Unmatched junction bases numbered 11, after V lost 5 bases and J lost 2 bases. The CDR3, as DNA: TGTGCCAGCAGTACCGAAGGGACAGGCTTTACCTACGAGCAGTACTTC. Residues: CASSTEGTGFTYEQYF.

In the case of this clonotype: With a much larger clone just one base away, this may be a read error. The rearrangement links TRBV7-2 to TRBJ1-2, with D tentatively TRBD1 (5 bases). The CDR3 is made up of 15 amino acids. Germline V gene lookup returns CDR1 SGHTA and CDR2 FQGNSA. The CDR3 spells CVSSLTSAGYYGYTF. CDR3 bases: TGTGTCAGCAGCTTAACGTCCGCAGGGTACTATGGCTACACCTTC.

This clonotype occurred a few times. The genes are TRBV19 and TRBJ1-5; D is unresolved. This CDR3 contains 18 residues. Germline V gives CDR1 LNHDA, CDR2 SQIVND (reference sequence). V lost 2 bases and J 0 bases, leaving 17 bases between the germline ends. The CDR3, as DNA: TGTGCCAGTAGTATAAATCGGAAAGACCATTATAGCAATCAGCCCCAGCATTTT. Its translation is CASSINRKDHYSNQPQHF. Together with reference TRBV19 and TRBJ1-5, the CDR3 gives the full variable domain: DGGITQSPKYLFRKEGQNVTLSCEQNLNHDAMYWYRQDPGQGLRLIYYSQIVNDFQKGDIAEGYSVSREKKESFPLTVTSAQKNPTAFYLCASSINRKDHYSNQPQHFGDGTRLSIL.

This clonotype was observed at least ten times. This chain joins TRBV12-5 and TRBJ2-5; maybe TRBD2 (6 bases). The V end lost 6 bases, the J end lost 5 bases, and 10 bases lay between the germline ends. Germline assignment: CDR1 LGHNT and CDR2 FRNRAP. CDR3 length: 12 amino acids. Here the CDR3 reads CASGAEGETQYF. Written as DNA, the CDR3 is TGTGCTAGTGGGGCGGAGGGGGAGACCCAGTACTTC.

The rearrangement uses TRBV25-1 and TRBJ1-3; D call uncertain. The ends were cut back, 3 bases at V and 3 bases at J, with 12 bases in the middle. Germline V CDR1 and CDR2: MGHDK, SYGVNS. The CDR3 totals 15 residues. Written as DNA, the CDR3 is TGTGCCAGCAGTGATGGGCAGTCTGGTGGAAACACCATATATTTT. Protein product: CASSDGQSGGNTIYF.

This clonotype was counted ten times or more. The chain combines TRBV7-2 with TRBJ1-2; maybe TRBD1 (5 bases). Germline assignment: CDR1 SGHTA and CDR2 FQGNSA. This CDR3 is built from 13 residues. The V gene lost 4 bases and the J gene lost 8 bases, with 14 bases spanning the gap. DNA of the CDR3: TGTGCCAGCAGCTCCGGACACCCCAAAGGCTACACCTTC. Its protein product is CASSSGHPKGYTF.

Ten or more counts support this clonotype. V usage is TRBV5-1 and J usage is TRBJ1-2; possible D gene TRBD1, 5 bases. The CDR3 totals 16 residues. V lost 4 bases, J lost 6 bases, and 22 bases lay in between. The germline V gene has CDR1 SGHRS and CDR2 YFSETQ. This chain's CDR3 is CASSPPGAGRKDGYTF. CDR3 DNA sequence: TGCGCCAGCAGCCCCCCGGGTGCAGGGAGGAAAGATGGCTACACCTTC. The full variable domain, in which reference TRBV5-1 and TRBJ1-2 provide the parts outside the CDR3, is KAGVTQTPRYLIKTRGQQVTLSCSPISGHRSVSWYQQTPGQGLQFLFEYFSETQRNKGNFPGRFSGRQFSNSRSEMNVSTLELGDSALYLCASSPPGAGRKDGYTFGSGTRLTVV.

This sequence joins TRBV4-3 and TRBJ2-1; 7 positions match TRBD1. Germline CDR1 and CDR2: LGHNA and YSLEER. The V gene end was trimmed by 4 bases and the J gene end by 7 bases; junction bases not matched to a gene: 7. This CDR3 comprises 14 residues. CDR3 sequence: CASSPRPQGNEQFF. The DNA of the CDR3 is TGCGCCAGCAGCCCGCGGCCACAGGGGAATGAGCAGTTCTTC.

This chain uses TRBV20-1 with TRBJ2-5; D may be TRBD1 or TRBD2 (6 bases each). V was trimmed by 1 base and J by 0 bases, leaving 9 bases between them. The CDR3 has 14 amino acids. From germline, CDR1 is DFQATT and CDR2 SNEGSKA (reference sequence). CDR3 protein: CSARVRGDQETQYF. The CDR3 DNA reads TGCAGTGCTAGAGTAAGGGGGGACCAAGAGACCCAGTACTTC.

This clonotype has more than one count but fewer than ten. This rearrangement joins TRBV11-2 to TRBJ1-2; a possible D gene is TRBD1 (6 bases). The germline V and J ends were trimmed by 0 bases and 2 bases, with 10 bases remaining between them. From germline, CDR1 is SGHAT and CDR2 FQNNGV. The CDR3 sequence is 15 residues long. The CDR3 DNA follows: TGTGCCAGCAGCTTAGAGTACGGACAGAACTATGGCTACACCTTC. This encodes CASSLEYGQNYGYTF.

The chain recombines TRBV29-1 with TRBJ2-5; TRBD1 or TRBD2 may be the D gene (5 bases each). The CDR3 loop spans 12 amino acids. Germline V gene lookup returns CDR1 SQVTM and CDR2 ANQGSEA. V lost 5 bases and J lost 5, with 12 bases in between. CDR3 region: CSVTGTGETQYF. The CDR3 nucleotides read TGCAGCGTTACGGGGACCGGGGAGACCCAGTACTTC.

This clonotype has a handful of counts. V gene TRBV20-1 combines with J gene TRBJ2-3; a weak D match, TRBD2 (6 bases). V was pared by 7 bases and J by 0 bases, with 14 bases between. CDR1 is DFQATT, CDR2 SNEGSKA, per germline (reference sequence). The CDR3 has 14 residues. CDR3 sequence: CSVSPSGSTDTQYF. The CDR3 DNA sequence: TGCAGTGTCAGCCCCAGCGGGAGCACAGATACGCAGTATTTT.

The table lists this clonotype with many counts. The rearrangement joins TRBV7-2 to TRBJ2-1; 11 positions agree with TRBD2. Germline CDR1 and CDR2: SGHTA and FQGNSA. The CDR3 sequence is 16 residues long. The V gene end was trimmed by 2 bases and the J gene end by 8 bases; junction bases not matched to a gene: 8. The CDR3 is CASSLRWLAGGHEQFF. DNA for the CDR3: TGTGCCAGCAGCTTAAGGTGGTTAGCGGGAGGGCATGAGCAGTTCTTC.